This TCR beta chain is from a study of shared clonotypes between healthy human individuals. General observations from the study: Larger richness was generally estimated for naive than memory subsets. For sorted subsets, rarefaction showed incomplete sequencing despite large depth.

In the case of this clone: What it recognizes is unknown.

CD4+ cells were split into CD45RA+ naive and CD45RA-negative memory subsets. Measured with immunoSEQ multiplex PCR; TCRdb has only the in-frame clones, and not every one. The table lists some 2,000,000 clones, roughly 94% of them singletons. This CDR3 has 14 residues. V was shortened by 0 bases and J by 2 bases, with 8 bases between the two germline ends. Germline assignment: CDR1 KGHSH and CDR2 LQKENI. Sequencing was done on a sample of naive CD4+ T cells sorted from blood. Subset defined: CD45RA+ positively selected. The chain couples TRBV18 to TRBJ2-7; D unresolved. This TCR was sampled from a man aged 18-30 years in good health. The CDR3 sequence: CASSPPGSAYEQYF. CDR3 nucleotides: TGTGCCAGCTCACCACCCGGATCCGCCTACGAGCAGTACTTC.